This T cell receptor beta chain was found in a study of cytomegalovirus exposure and HLA in healthy donors. With respect to this clone: Its antigen remains unidentified.

The PCR had 60 Vbeta and 13 Jbeta primers. In the authors' workflow: In a later analysis, of some 80 million unique beta chains, roughly 10 million appeared in at least two donors. Produced via immunoSEQ multiplex PCR; TCRdb's table is partial and in-frame only. Clone size and V and J calls were adopted from that table, with D and trimming inferred from the DNA. Of 98,000 or so clones in the sample, around a tenth were seen once. Germline V gives CDR1 SGDLS, CDR2 YYNGEE. Trimming shortened V by 0 bases and J by 1 base, and 10 bases separated the two germline ends. The CDR3 runs to 15 residues. Study results and limitations: Later work showed greater clonal expansion in HLA-associated TCR beta chains than in equally common others.

The TCR sequence derives from a man aged 35 to 55 in good health and CMV-seropositive. The material sequenced was PBMCs. V usage is TRBV9 and J usage is TRBJ1-1; maybe TRBD1 (6 bases). The CDR3 nucleotides are TGTGCCAGCAGCGTAGGTGGACAGCCGAACACTGAAGCTTTCTTT. Its translation: CASSVGGQPNTEAFF.